One T cell receptor beta chain is described in this entry. Between the trimmed V and J ends, which lost 0 bases and 10 bases, there was a span of 16 bases. The CDR3 has 16 residues. Germline lookup yields CDR1 LGHNA and CDR2 YNFKEQ. The entry originates in a study of blood T cell repertoires in COVID-19. Study as a whole: COVID-19 samples from acute and convalescent phases originated in the United States, Italy and Spain. Sample material is recorded as cDNA or gDNA derived from T cells, B-cell-depleted T cells, or PBMCs.

As processed by the authors: It was from reference gene primer amplification that nucleated cell counts were estimated. Here immunoSEQ multiplex PCR was the method, and the copy in TCRdb shows in-frame clones only, minus some. V, J and clone size reflect that table, while D and trimming were determined from the DNA. The sample carries tens of thousands of clones, approximately 90% recorded once. This TCR derives from a man of 80 years or more with acute or convalescent COVID-19. Sequenced sample: peripheral blood. The gene calls are TRBV4-2 and TRBJ1-6, with D maybe TRBD1 (6 bases). Here the CDR3 DNA reads TGTGCCAGCAGCCAAGAGGTGACAGGTTTCGGGTCACCCCTCCACTTT. It codes for CASSQEVTGFGSPLHF.